A single sample gave rise to the 14 T cell receptor beta chains below, sequenced in a study of blood T cell repertoires in COVID-19. The data were produced by immunoSEQ multiplex PCR, yet TCRdb's version contains in-frame clones alone and is incomplete. Here the sample spans fewer than 300,000 clones, approximately 93% being singletons. The sample consisted of peripheral blood. The source of these receptors is a woman aged 30 to 39 with COVID-19, enrolled during active disease.

This chain links TRBV30 with TRBJ1-1; D perhaps matches TRBD1 (5 bases). Germline V gene data show CDR1 as GTSNPN and CDR2 as SVGIG (reference sequence). Trimming pared 2 bases from V and 12 bases from J, leaving 13 bases between. This CDR3 comprises 11 residues. CDR3 sequence reads: CAWSPSGITFF. The DNA of the CDR3 is TGTGCCTGGAGTCCTTCAGGGATAACTTTCTTT.

For the CDR3, the DNA is TGCGCCAGCAGACAGGGCCTGAACACTGAAGCTTTCTTT. It is translated as CASRQGLNTEAFF. The chain uses TRBV10-1 and TRBJ1-1; possible D gene TRBD1, 6 bases. V was trimmed by 6 bases and J by 0 bases, leaving 8 bases between them. The germline gives CDR1 WNHNN, CDR2 SYGVQD (reference sequence). This CDR3 region has 13 residues.

This CDR3 is CASRGRLAGGPYEQYF. In nucleotides, the CDR3 is TGTGCCAGCAGGGGCCGACTAGCGGGGGGTCCCTACGAGCAGTACTTC. The genes are TRBV2 and TRBJ2-7; 13 nucleotides match TRBD2. This CDR3 is 16 amino acids long. Germline CDR1 SNHLY, CDR2 FYNNEI. V gave up 6 bases and J gave up 2 bases; unmatched junction bases: 7.

This CDR3 reads CASSGLVGTGGEETQYF. CDR3 sequence (DNA): TGTGCCAGCAGCGGATTAGTAGGGACAGGGGGCGAAGAGACCCAGTACTTC. The gene calls are TRBV9 and TRBJ2-5; 12 positions agree with TRBD1. In germline, CDR1 is SGDLS, CDR2 YYNGEE. The CDR3 is 17 amino acids. V shed 3 bases and J 3 bases; nucleotides not matched to a gene: 9.

The chain joins TRBV24-1 to TRBJ2-5; 7 nucleotides agree with TRBD1. The V gene end was trimmed by 1 base and the J gene end by 5 bases; junction bases not matched to a gene: 9. Germline-derived CDR1 and CDR2 are KGHDR and SFDVKD. The CDR3 length is 16 residues. The CDR3 DNA follows: TGTGCCACCAGTGATTTTGGGACAGCCCTGGGGGAGACCCAGTACTTC. Encoded protein: CATSDFGTALGETQYF.

CDR3: CASSLRGITGELFF. DNA for the CDR3: TGTGCCAGCAGCCTGCGGGGAATAACCGGGGAGCTGTTTTTT. The rearrangement joins TRBV7-9 to TRBJ2-2; TRBD2 is a possible D gene (6 bases). Trimming stripped 5 bases from V and 5 bases from J, with 12 bases between. CDR1 SEHNR and CDR2 FQNEAQ come from the germline V gene (reference sequence). This CDR3 contains 14 residues.

The J gene is TRBJ2-2, the V gene TRBV5-1; 15 positions agree with TRBD2. With V trimmed by 3 bases and J by 10 bases, 7 bases remained unmatched. Germline V gene data show CDR1 as SGHRS and CDR2 as YFSETQ. The CDR3 is 16 residues long. CDR3 sequence: CASSSGLAGGSVELFF. The CDR3 nucleotides are TGCGCCAGCAGCTCGGGACTAGCGGGAGGAAGTGTGGAGCTGTTTTTT.

The rearrangement links TRBV27 to TRBJ2-7, with 7 bases that match TRBD2. Germline loops: CDR1 MNHEY, CDR2 SMNVEV (reference sequence). V lost 3 bases and J lost 6; bases outside the gene matches: 5. The CDR3 is made up of 13 amino acids. CDR3 nucleotides: TGTGCCAGCAGTTTTAGGCGGGAGCTCGAGCAGTACTTC. The encoded protein is CASSFRRELEQYF.

This rearrangement joins TRBV5-1 to TRBJ2-1, with TRBD2 as a possible D gene (6 bases). Trimming left V 0 bases short and J 1 base short, with 14 bases between. The CDR3 has 17 amino acids. Germline CDR1 SGHRS, CDR2 YFSETQ. The CDR3 bases are TGCGCCAGCAGCTTGGACGGCTTAGGAGGGTCCTACAATGAGCAGTTCTTC. Amino acid sequence: CASSLDGLGGSYNEQFF.

The V call is TRBV29-1, the J call TRBJ2-1; 7 positions agree with TRBD2. The CDR3 has 15 residues. V was clipped by 0 bases and J by 5 bases; unmatched bases: 7. Germline assignment: CDR1 SQVTM and CDR2 ANQGSEA. The CDR3 DNA reads TGCAGCGTTGAAGAGGGAGCGGGAATTGACAATGAGCAGTTCTTC. It translates to CSVEEGAGIDNEQFF.

This chain connects TRBV6-2 or TRBV6-3 to TRBJ1-5, with 9 bases that match TRBD1. The J segment lost 7 bases and the V segment lost 2 bases, leaving 3 bases of the junction unmatched. In germline, CDR1 is MNHEY, CDR2 SVGEGT. CDR3 length equals 14 residues. The CDR3 reads CASSYGTGKQPQHF. In DNA, the CDR3 is TGTGCCAGCAGTTACGGGACAGGGAAACAGCCCCAGCATTTT.

The chain is built from TRBV28 and TRBJ2-1; TRBD2 is a possible D gene (6 bases). Per the germline V gene, CDR1 is MDHEN and CDR2 is SYDVKM. Trimming took 6 bases from V and 4 from J, leaving 19 bases between them. The CDR3 is 16 amino acids. Here the CDR3 DNA reads TGTGCCAGCAGGTTGTTGGCGGGCGGGATTTACAATGAGCAGTTCTTC. It specifies CASRLLAGGIYNEQFF.

The chain couples TRBV19 to TRBJ1-1; D is unclear. Germline V gene lookup returns CDR1 LNHDA and CDR2 SQIVND (reference sequence). Between the trimmed V and J ends, which lost 3 bases and 0 bases, there was a span of 8 bases. CDR3 length equals 14 residues. The CDR3 nucleotides read TGTGCCAGTAGTATGACGGGAATGAACACTGAAGCTTTCTTT. Its protein product is CASSMTGMNTEAFF.

The chain couples TRBV20-1 to TRBJ1-2; the D is unclear. The V gene's germline CDR1 is DFQATT and CDR2 SNEGSKA (reference sequence). V was trimmed by 5 bases and J by 3 bases, leaving 7 bases between them. The CDR3 sequence is 11 residues long. The CDR3 sequence is CSAAPDYGYTF. The CDR3, as DNA: TGCAGTGCTGCTCCGGACTATGGCTACACCTTC.